These 7 T cell receptor beta chains share one sample of origin, sequenced in a study of PD-1 blockade in classical Hodgkin lymphoma. Using immunoSEQ multiplex PCR, the repertoire was profiled, and TCRdb retains in-frame clones only, with some absent. The repertoire holds 20,000 to 25,000 clones, roughly 94% seen once, with 5% to 6.5% in the top ten. Documented time point: newly diagnosed, previously untreated cHL patient sample. Input material: peripheral blood mononuclear cells (PBMCs). The receptor set was obtained from a human donor with classical Hodgkin lymphoma.

This chain uses TRBV19 with TRBJ1-1; D gene unclear. The CDR3 loop spans 13 amino acids. Trimming took 10 bases from V and 8 from J, leaving 20 bases between them. CDR1 is LNHDA, CDR2 SQIVND, per germline (reference sequence). CDR3 nucleotides: TGTGCCACCATCCCCGCCGGACGGGTCGAAGCTTTCTTT. It translates to CATIPAGRVEAFF.

Here the CDR3 DNA reads TGTGCCTGGAGCGAGGGTAGTGCTAATGAAAAACTGTTTTTT. Protein product: CAWSEGSANEKLFF. The V and J genes are TRBV30 and TRBJ1-4, with D unclear. This CDR3 is built from 14 residues. Germline values: CDR1 GTSNPN, CDR2 SVGIG (reference sequence). Trimming left V 3 bases short and J 3 bases short, with 11 bases between.

The gene calls are TRBV6-5 and TRBJ2-1; D possibly corresponds to TRBD2 (6 bases). CDR1 MNHEY and CDR2 SVGAGI come from the germline V gene. Trimming removed 6 bases at V and 12 bases at J, with 12 bases between. The CDR3 loop spans 11 amino acids. For the CDR3, the DNA is TGTGCCAGCAGCAGCGTGGGAGGGCAGTTCTTC. It translates to CASSSVGGQFF.

V gene TRBV6-6 combines with J gene TRBJ2-7, with D perhaps matching TRBD1 (6 bases). The CDR3 sequence is 14 residues long. CDR1 MNHNY and CDR2 SVGAGI come from the germline V gene (reference sequence). V lost 5 bases, J lost 3 bases, and 14 bases lay in between. The CDR3 coding sequence is TGTGCCAGCAGTCAAGACGGGACACACTACGAGCAGTACTTC. This sequence encodes CASSQDGTHYEQYF.

This clone was counted only a few times. The chain combines TRBV5-5 with TRBJ2-2; weak D call: TRBD1 (6 bases). V shed 0 bases and J shed 6 bases, with 15 bases lying between them. The germline V gene has CDR1 SGHKS and CDR2 YYEKEE (reference sequence). The CDR3 length is 16 residues. Here the CDR3 DNA reads TGTGCCAGCAGCTTGGTGGGACAATCCTTGTCCGGGGAGCTGTTTTTT. Translated: CASSLVGQSLSGELFF.

The chain joins TRBV6-7 to TRBJ1-1; TRBD1 agrees at 10 bases. TRBV6-7 is reported as an ORF; its role is uncertain. This CDR3 comprises 18 residues. The trim removed 5 bases at V and 0 bases at J, leaving 12 bases unmatched. The CDR3 spells CASSTRLDRGNLNTEAFF. CDR3 DNA sequence: TGTGCCAGCAGTACGAGGTTGGACAGGGGGAATTTGAACACTGAAGCTTTCTTT.

The chain combines TRBV11-2 with TRBJ2-5; maybe TRBD2 (6 bases). The CDR3 consists of 13 residues. The germline V and J ends were trimmed by 5 bases and 5 bases, with 12 bases remaining between them. Germline CDR1 is SGHAT and CDR2 is FQNNGV. Here the CDR3 DNA reads TGTGCCAGCAGCAGGGCTGGAGGGGAGACCCAGTACTTC. Protein product: CASSRAGGETQYF. The whole variable domain, remainder taken from reference TRBV11-2 and TRBJ2-5, is EAGVAQSPRYKIIEKRQSVAFWCNPISGHATLYWYQQILGQGPKLLIQFQNNGVVDDSQLPKDRFSAERLKGVDSTLKIQPAKLEDSAVYLCASSRAGGETQYFGPGTRLLVL.